This TCR beta chain originates from a study of T cells in Graves' hyperthyroidism and ophthalmopathy. The CDR3 regions of TCR beta were amplified from RNA transcripts. The TCR CDR3 first-round RT-PCR relied on the HTBI primer set. TCRdb called the multiplex PCR reads again in MiXCR, with one record for every CDR3 protein. The sample consists of around 760,000 distinct CDR3 sequences, about a third of them appearing once. The V end lost 0 bases, the J end lost 5 bases, and 8 bases lay between the germline ends. The CDR3 extends over 13 amino acids. Germline V gives CDR1 LGHNA, CDR2 YSLEER. The rearrangement uses TRBV4-3 and TRBJ2-7; D might be TRBD2 (5 bases). Sequencing was carried out using blood. This TCR was recovered from a woman in her 40s with Graves' hyperthyroidism. The CDR3: CASSQDKRDEQYF. CDR3 coding DNA: TGCGCCAGCAGCCAAGATAAGAGGGACGAGCAGTACTTC.